The 31 T cell receptor beta chains presented below share a single source sample, sequenced in a study of T cell changes during pregnancy in multiple sclerosis. Here immunoSEQ multiplex PCR was the method, and the copy in TCRdb shows in-frame clones only, minus some. The data hold tens of thousands of clones, with about 90% observed a single time. The starting material was peripheral blood, obtained in the third trimester of pregnancy. All receptors come from a female donor in good health, enrolled as a control in a pregnancy study.

V usage is TRBV18 and J usage is TRBJ1-4; D remains ambiguous. Germline-derived CDR1 and CDR2 are KGHSH and LQKENI. Between the trimmed V and J ends, which lost 2 bases and 4 bases, there was a span of 5 bases. The CDR3 totals 13 residues. The CDR3 nucleotides are TGTGCCAGCTCACCAGGGCTTAATGAAAAACTGTTTTTT. Translating it yields CASSPGLNEKLFF.

V is TRBV6-4 and J is TRBJ2-1; the D is unclear. The CDR3 is 14 amino acids. Germline loops: CDR1 MRHNA, CDR2 SNTAGT. Trimming cost V 3 bases and J 11 bases, with 17 bases left between them. This CDR3 reads CASSDGRSLPKQFF. The CDR3 DNA reads TGTGCCAGCAGTGATGGCAGGTCCCTTCCCAAGCAGTTCTTC.

Of note for this clone: Sequence at one end of the junction differs from germline and may be a read error. The V gene is TRBV19, the J gene TRBJ2-2; 15 nucleotides agree with TRBD2. The CDR3 is 18 residues long. From germline, CDR1 is LNHDA and CDR2 SQIVND (reference sequence). CDR3 bases: TGTGCCAGTAGCATAGTAGGACTAGCGGGGGGGTTCACCGGGGAGCTGTTTTTT. Protein: CASSIVGLAGGFTGELFF. The full variable domain, its missing parts supplied by reference TRBV19 and TRBJ2-2, is DGGITQSPKYLFRKEGQNVTLSCEQNLNHDAMYWYRQDPGQGLRLIYYSQIVNDFQKGDIAEGYSVSREKKESFPLTVTSAQKNPTAFYLCASSIVGLAGGFTGELFFGEGSRLTVL.

The chain links TRBV7-2 to TRBJ1-2; tentatively, D is TRBD1 (6 bases). Germline V gene data show CDR1 as SGHTA and CDR2 as FQGNSA. Trimming removed 8 bases at V and 5 bases at J, with 18 bases between. The CDR3 consists of 14 residues. DNA of the CDR3: TGTGCCAGCCGCCCTTTGGGGGCAGGGTATGGCTACACCTTC. Translation: CASRPLGAGYGYTF.

This chain uses TRBV6-5 with TRBJ1-5, with a weak D call TRBD1 (6 bases). V gave up 6 bases and J gave up 4 bases, with 16 bases separating them. Germline loops: CDR1 MNHEY, CDR2 SVGAGI. The CDR3 runs to 15 residues. The CDR3 region is CASSPDRTWNQPQHF. CDR3 DNA: TGTGCCAGCAGCCCCGACAGGACTTGGAATCAGCCCCAGCATTTT.

The V call is TRBV15, the J call TRBJ2-2, with D tentatively TRBD1 (5 bases). CDR3 length equals 16 residues. Germline V gives CDR1 LNHNV, CDR2 YYDKDF (reference sequence). The germline V and J ends were trimmed by 7 bases and 2 bases, with 17 bases remaining between them. CDR3 nucleotide sequence: TGTGCCACCAATCCAGGGCGTTCGGCCAACACCGGGGAGCTGTTTTTT. This codes for CATNPGRSANTGELFF.

The DNA for the CDR3 is TGTGCCAGCAGCTATCGTCCCGGGACAGGAAACACTGAAGCTTTCTTT. Translation gives CASSYRPGTGNTEAFF. The rearrangement joins TRBV7-2 to TRBJ1-1, with 8 bases lining up with TRBD1. Germline CDR1 is SGHTA and CDR2 is FQGNSA. The ends lost 4 bases at V and 2 bases at J; junction bases unmatched: 9. The CDR3 length is 16 residues.

The V and J genes are TRBV7-9 and TRBJ2-3; D gene ambiguous. V lost 0 bases to trimming and J lost 2 bases, with 6 bases between them. CDR1 and CDR2 from the germline V gene are SEHNR and FQNEAQ (reference sequence). This CDR3 is built from 14 residues. The CDR3 spells CASSLARFTDTQYF. The CDR3 DNA follows: TGTGCCAGCAGCTTAGCGCGGTTCACAGATACGCAGTATTTT.

This sequence joins TRBV4-3 and TRBJ2-5, with D tentatively TRBD1 (6 bases). The CDR3 is made up of 15 amino acids. The ends were cut back, 0 bases at V and 4 bases at J, with 12 bases in the middle. Per germline, CDR1 LGHNA and CDR2 YSLEER. The CDR3 nucleotides are TGCGCCAGCAGCCAAGATACAGGGCGCTCAGAGACCCAGTACTTC. The encoded protein is CASSQDTGRSETQYF.

This sequence joins TRBV5-1 and TRBJ1-1; D perhaps matches TRBD1 (6 bases). V dropped 9 bases and J dropped 1 base, with 19 bases sitting between them. From germline, CDR1 is SGHRS and CDR2 YFSETQ. This CDR3 is 15 amino acids long. The CDR3 protein is CATHPTGTQNTEAFF. The CDR3 coding sequence is TGCGCCACCCATCCTACCGGGACACAGAACACTGAAGCTTTCTTT.

The chain links TRBV28 to TRBJ1-5; TRBD1 might be the D (5 bases). Trimming shortened V by 1 base and J by 1 base, and 14 bases separated the two germline ends. The CDR3 has 17 residues. CDR1 MDHEN and CDR2 SYDVKM come from the germline V gene. CDR3 nucleotide sequence: TGTGCCAGCAGTTTATTTGGGGCGCGAAGGAGCAATCAGCCCCAGCATTTT. It codes for CASSLFGARRSNQPQHF.

V and J are TRBV25-1 and TRBJ2-2; 8 bases are shared with TRBD2. V lost 2 bases and J lost 1; bases outside the gene matches: 3. The germline V gene encodes CDR1 MGHDK and CDR2 SYGVNS. CDR3 size: 16 residues. The DNA for the CDR3 is TGTGCCAGCAGTGAACGGAGCGGGGGGAACACCGGGGAGCTGTTTTTT. Its translation is CASSERSGGNTGELFF.

The chain links TRBV4-3 to TRBJ1-1; 7 bases map to TRBD1. Per the germline V gene, CDR1 is LGHNA and CDR2 is YSLEER. The CDR3 covers 15 residues. V dropped 3 bases and J dropped 4; count of bases not matched to a gene: 8. Here the CDR3 DNA reads TGCGCCAGCAGCCAGGACAGGACTCGAGGCACTGAAGCTTTCTTT. Encoded protein: CASSQDRTRGTEAFF.

The chain has TRBV4-1 and TRBJ2-2; D is unclear. V lost 0 bases and J lost 3, with 11 bases in between. CDR1 is MGHRA and CDR2 is YSYEKL in the germline V gene. This CDR3 comprises 16 residues. The CDR3 loop is CASSQEELRYTGELFF. CDR3 DNA: TGCGCCAGCAGCCAAGAGGAGCTTAGGTACACCGGGGAGCTGTTTTTT.

The chain uses TRBV28 and TRBJ2-1; 7 bases agree with TRBD1. V lost 0 bases and J lost 5; bases outside the gene matches: 4. CDR3 length: 15 amino acids. Germline values: CDR1 MDHEN, CDR2 SYDVKM. This CDR3 reads CASSLWQGVNNEQFF. CDR3 nucleotide sequence: TGTGCCAGCAGTTTATGGCAGGGGGTGAACAATGAGCAGTTCTTC. The full variable domain, completed using reference TRBV28 and TRBJ2-1, is DVKVTQSSRYLVKRTGEKVFLECVQDMDHENMFWYRQDPGLGLRLIYFSYDVKMKEKGDIPEGYSVSREKKERFSLILESASTNQTSMYLCASSLWQGVNNEQFFGPGTRLTVL.

This chain links TRBV4-3 with TRBJ1-2; 7 positions match TRBD1. The ends lost 3 bases at V and 8 bases at J; junction bases unmatched: 12. The germline V gene encodes CDR1 LGHNA and CDR2 YSLEER. The CDR3 extends over 15 amino acids. This CDR3 reads CASSQSRQGASGYTF. CDR3 DNA sequence: TGCGCCAGCAGCCAGAGCAGACAGGGAGCCAGCGGCTACACCTTC.

The chain combines TRBV15 with TRBJ2-1, with 12 bases that match TRBD2. The trim removed 0 bases at V and 0 bases at J, leaving 9 bases unmatched. CDR1 LNHNV and CDR2 YYDKDF come from the germline V gene (reference sequence). CDR3 length: 20 amino acids. The CDR3: CATSRDLTSGGYSSYNEQFF. The CDR3 nucleotides are TGTGCCACCAGCAGAGATCTGACTAGCGGGGGCTATAGCTCCTACAATGAGCAGTTCTTC.

V is TRBV5-1 and J is TRBJ1-1, with D possibly TRBD1 on 5 matching bases. The CDR3 is made up of 16 amino acids. The V gene's germline CDR1 is SGHRS and CDR2 YFSETQ. V lost 4 bases to trimming and J lost 3 bases, with 19 bases between them. CDR3 DNA: TGCGCCAGCAGCGCGGCGACAGCGGGTTGGGACACTGAAGCTTTCTTT. This translates into CASSAATAGWDTEAFF.

The chain has TRBV6-1 and TRBJ1-2; D is perhaps TRBD1 (6 bases). This CDR3 spans 13 amino acids. Germline CDR1 is MNHNS and CDR2 is SASEGT. V lost 4 bases and J 7 bases, leaving 13 bases between the germline ends. The DNA of the CDR3 is TGTGCCAGCAGTGGGACAGAGTGGAGTGGCTACACCTTC. Translated: CASSGTEWSGYTF.

The chain recombines TRBV5-4 with TRBJ1-6; 9 positions agree with TRBD1. CDR1 and CDR2 (germline): SGHNT, YYREEE (reference sequence). The CDR3 runs 17 residues. The V gene end was trimmed by 2 bases and the J gene end by 6 bases; junction bases not matched to a gene: 9. The CDR3 coding sequence is TGTGCCAGCAGCTTCGGGACAGGGATGGCGACTAATTCACCCCTCCACTTT. Protein: CASSFGTGMATNSPLHF.

This clone was counted once. The chain couples TRBV15 to TRBJ1-1; the match to TRBD1 covers 7 bases. The germline V gene has CDR1 LNHNV and CDR2 YYDKDF (reference sequence). With V trimmed by 6 bases and J by 8 bases, 18 bases remained unmatched. This CDR3 contains 16 residues. Here the CDR3 DNA reads TGTGCCACCAGAAGATCCGGGACAGCGGTTAAGAACGAAGCTTTCTTT. Protein: CATRRSGTAVKNEAFF.

This clone was seen just once. V gene TRBV7-9 combines with J gene TRBJ2-5; D remains unclear. CDR1 SEHNR and CDR2 FQNEAQ come from the germline V gene (reference sequence). CDR3 length: 12 residues. V was trimmed by 5 bases and J by 3 bases, leaving 7 bases between them. The CDR3 sequence is CASSPQKETQYF. The CDR3 nucleotides are TGTGCCAGCAGCCCCCAAAAAGAGACCCAGTACTTC.

V and J are TRBV28 and TRBJ1-6; D not certain. The CDR3 spans 12 residues. Trimming took off 3 bases at V and 14 bases at J, with 11 bases between the two ends. Germline CDR1 reads MDHEN; CDR2 reads SYDVKM. As DNA, the CDR3 is TGTGCCAGCAGTTTCGGGTCACGGGCCCTCCACTTT. It specifies CASSFGSRALHF.

This clone was detected once. V gene TRBV20-1 combines with J gene TRBJ1-2; no definite D call. Trimming took off 4 bases at V and 6 bases at J, with 9 bases between the two ends. This CDR3 is built from 11 residues. Germline CDR1 is DFQATT and CDR2 is SNEGSKA (reference sequence). CDR3 coding DNA: TGCAGTGCTACAGATCTAGATGGCTACACCTTC. It is translated as CSATDLDGYTF.

The rearrangement joins TRBV4-3 to TRBJ1-4, with 7 bases matching TRBD1. The CDR3 covers 15 residues. Losses at the gene ends were 0 bases for V and 4 bases for J; bases not matched to a gene: 2. Germline CDR1 is LGHNA and CDR2 is YSLEER. CDR3 residues: CASSQDTGDNEKLFF. DNA of the CDR3: TGCGCCAGCAGCCAAGACACAGGGGATAATGAAAAACTGTTTTTT.

The rearrangement joins TRBV4-1 to TRBJ1-5; 10 bases agree with TRBD1. The CDR3 has 16 amino acids. The V gene's germline CDR1 is MGHRA and CDR2 YSYEKL. With 1 base clipped from V and 5 bases from J, the junction kept 5 bases outside the gene matches. In DNA form, the CDR3 reads TGCGCCAGCAGCCAAGGCCCGGACAGGGGGGATCAGCCCCAGCATTTT. Encoded protein: CASSQGPDRGDQPQHF.

The rearrangement joins TRBV28 to TRBJ2-2; 8 nucleotides line up with TRBD2. CDR3 length: 14 amino acids. The germline CDR1 and CDR2 sequences are MDHEN and SYDVKM. The junction had 4 bases not matched to a gene; V was cut back by 6 bases and J by 4 bases. CDR3 sequence reads: CASRLAGPTGELFF. The CDR3 DNA reads TGTGCCAGCAGGTTAGCGGGACCCACCGGGGAGCTGTTTTTT.

This chain uses TRBV5-4 with TRBJ1-2, with 7 bases lining up with TRBD1. V shed 4 bases, J shed 4 bases, and the junction held 4 bases outside the gene matches. Germline V CDR1 and CDR2: SGHNT, YYREEE (reference sequence). The CDR3 runs to 13 residues. The CDR3 loop reads CASSPDRAYGYTF. CDR3 nucleotide sequence: TGTGCCAGCAGCCCCGACAGGGCCTATGGCTACACCTTC.

Here the CDR3 DNA reads TGTGCCAGCATGGGAGTAGTCACTGAAGCTTTCTTT. Translated, it gives CASMGVVTEAFF. V gene TRBV6-5 combines with J gene TRBJ1-1; D gene unclear. This CDR3 comprises 12 residues. The ends were cut back, 7 bases at V and 4 bases at J, with 10 bases in the middle. CDR1 is MNHEY and CDR2 is SVGAGI in the germline V gene.

Here the CDR3 DNA reads TGTGCCAGCAGCCTGACAGGACCCCCGGACGAGCAGTACTTC. Residues: CASSLTGPPDEQYF. This rearrangement joins TRBV7-9 to TRBJ2-7; tentatively, D is TRBD1 (6 bases). Trimming stripped 5 bases from V and 5 bases from J, with 16 bases between. Germline lookup yields CDR1 SEHNR and CDR2 FQNEAQ (reference sequence). The CDR3 has 14 residues.

The chain couples TRBV6-6 to TRBJ1-4, with 8 bases fitting TRBD1. CDR1 MNHNY and CDR2 SVGAGI come from the germline V gene (reference sequence). The CDR3 runs 14 residues. V gave up 5 bases and J gave up 2 bases; unmatched junction bases: 1. This CDR3 reads CASSRQGTNEKLFF. CDR3 bases: TGTGCCAGCAGTCGACAGGGGACTAATGAAAAACTGTTTTTT.